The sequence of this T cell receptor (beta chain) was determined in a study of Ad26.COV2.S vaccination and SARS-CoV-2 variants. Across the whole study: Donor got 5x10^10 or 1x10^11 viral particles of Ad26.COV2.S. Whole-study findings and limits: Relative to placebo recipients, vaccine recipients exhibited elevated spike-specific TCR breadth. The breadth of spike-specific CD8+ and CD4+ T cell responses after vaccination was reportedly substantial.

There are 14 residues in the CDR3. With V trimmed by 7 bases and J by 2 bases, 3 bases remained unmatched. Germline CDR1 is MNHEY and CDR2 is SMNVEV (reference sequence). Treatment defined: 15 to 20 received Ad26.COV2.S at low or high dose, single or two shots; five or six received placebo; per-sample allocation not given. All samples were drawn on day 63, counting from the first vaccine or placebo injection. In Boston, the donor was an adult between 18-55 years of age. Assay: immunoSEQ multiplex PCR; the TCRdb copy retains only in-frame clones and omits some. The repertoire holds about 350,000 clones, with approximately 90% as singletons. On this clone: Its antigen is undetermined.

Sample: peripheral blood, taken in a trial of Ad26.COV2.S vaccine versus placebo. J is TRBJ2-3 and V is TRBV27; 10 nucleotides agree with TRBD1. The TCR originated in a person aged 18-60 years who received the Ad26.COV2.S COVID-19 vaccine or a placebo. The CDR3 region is CASMGQGYTDTQYF. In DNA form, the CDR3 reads TGTGCCAGCATGGGACAGGGGTACACAGATACGCAGTATTTT.